This passage covers 7 T cell receptor beta chains from one sample sequenced in a study of radiotherapy plus CTLA-4 blockade in lung cancer. The method was immunoSEQ multiplex PCR; TCRdb's version includes in-frame clones alone and lacks a portion of them. The sample lists about 94,000 clones; about four fifths were seen once. This specimen was peripheral blood, taken from a patient treated with radiotherapy plus ipilimumab. These receptor sequences come from a human donor with non-small cell lung cancer that progressed on radiotherapy plus ipilimumab.

This clone was picked up a small number of times. The genes are TRBV15 and TRBJ2-5; TRBD1 matches 7 bases. The CDR3 extends over 14 amino acids. The ends lost 0 bases at V and 5 bases at J; junction bases unmatched: 3. CDR1 LNHNV and CDR2 YYDKDF come from the germline V gene (reference sequence). The CDR3, as DNA: TGTGCCACCAGCAGAGAAAGGGGGCTGGAGACCCAGTACTTC. Its protein is CATSRERGLETQYF.

J is TRBJ2-3 and V is TRBV10-1, with TRBD2 matching 8 bases. Unmatched junction bases numbered 15, after V lost 6 bases and J lost 4 bases. The V gene's germline CDR1 is WNHNN and CDR2 SYGVQD (reference sequence). This CDR3 is built from 17 residues. Written as DNA, the CDR3 is TGCGCCAGCAGACCACTGCCCAGCGGGAGCTTCGCAGATACGCAGTATTTT. Translated, it gives CASRPLPSGSFADTQYF.

The gene calls are TRBV11-2 and TRBJ2-1; weak D call: TRBD2 (6 bases). Trimming pared 5 bases from V and 7 bases from J, leaving 12 bases between. CDR1 is SGHAT and CDR2 is FQNNGV in the germline V gene. CDR3 length equals 13 residues. This CDR3 reads CASSPGSPNEQFF. CDR3 bases: TGTGCCAGCAGCCCCGGGAGTCCGAATGAGCAGTTCTTC.

This rearrangement joins TRBV28 to TRBJ2-1; the match to TRBD2 covers 10 bases. With V trimmed by 6 bases and J by 4 bases, 3 bases remained unmatched. CDR1 is MDHEN, CDR2 SYDVKM, per germline. This CDR3 comprises 14 residues. The CDR3 DNA reads as TGTGCCAGCAGCCCACTAGCGGGGTACAATGAGCAGTTCTTC. Encoded protein: CASSPLAGYNEQFF.

This clone has only a few counts. This chain uses TRBV4-2 with TRBJ1-4; 7 bases agree with TRBD1. CDR3 length: 16 amino acids. Trimming cost V 0 bases and J 5 bases; bases outside gene matches: 6. Germline-derived CDR1 and CDR2 are LGHNA and YNFKEQ. CDR3 coding DNA: TGTGCCAGCAGCCAAGAAGGCACGGACAGGAATGAAAAACTGTTTTTT. It yields the protein CASSQEGTDRNEKLFF.

The chain combines TRBV5-4 with TRBJ2-4; 8 bases are a match to TRBD1. Germline values: CDR1 SGHNT, CDR2 YYREEE (reference sequence). The CDR3 is 16 residues long. Germline trimming cut 4 bases from V and 8 bases from J; bases unmatched to any gene: 14. The CDR3 DNA follows: TGTGCCAGCAGCCCAATGACGACAGGGACAGGAGACATTCAGTACTTC. This encodes CASSPMTTGTGDIQYF.

V is TRBV30 and J is TRBJ1-3; D not resolved. Trimming removed 0 bases from V and 0 bases from J, with 9 bases in between. This CDR3 comprises 15 residues. Looked up from germline, CDR1 is GTSNPN and CDR2 is SVGIG (reference sequence). CDR3 amino acids: CAWSVRILSGNTIYF. The CDR3 DNA follows: TGTGCCTGGAGTGTACGGATTCTCTCTGGAAACACCATATATTTT.